This entry concerns a single T cell receptor beta chain. Its antigen is still unknown. PCR was performed a second time for about 7 to 12 cycles using a sample-barcoded 5' primer and a J-beta primer mix. One entry per CDR3 protein, called by TCRdb with MiXCR from the 5' RACE reads. Of about 900,000 distinct CDR3 sequences listed, under 80% were seen once; the top ten hold about a quarter. The data belong to a study of blood T cells in healthy people across ages. CDR1 and CDR2 (germline): DFQATT, SNEGSKA (reference sequence). V lost 6 bases to trimming and J lost 6 bases, with 15 bases between them. CDR3 length equals 13 residues. Study-wide findings and caveats: Long-lived donors carried more naive CD4+ cells and greater diversity than aged donors.

V gene TRBV20-1 combines with J gene TRBJ2-1; no clear D. This sequence originates from a man aged 25 to 40 in good health. Sequencing was carried out using blood. The CDR3 reads CSARWPGVNEQFF. Here the CDR3 DNA reads TGCAGTGCCCGGTGGCCAGGAGTCAATGAGCAGTTCTTC.